This T cell receptor (beta chain) came from a study of control samples from healthy donors and cancer patients (dated by TCRdb to about 2020). Library generation was performed with the immunoSEQ multiplex PCR assay. In TCRdb, the immuneACCESS table is reduced to in-frame sequences with V and J assigned. These tables do not hold every clone; where another copy was compared, an unresolved V gene accounts for under half, and the others remain unexplained. This sample is represented by approximately 170,000 clones; 85% to 90% of them were singletons. The ten biggest clones cover 4.9% of the sample. A distance of 4 bases separates the germline ends of V and J, which lose 2 bases and 5 bases respectively. CDR1 and CDR2 were assigned from the germline V gene as SGHDT and YYEEEE. The CDR3 covers 11 residues, taking in both the cysteine and the phenylalanine. The entry retains the CDR3 DNA only, 33 bases that are in frame from base 1.

About this clone: Its target antigen remains unknown. No base-level quality is on record; no much larger clone is a single base apart.

The sequencing sample was made of blood. This TCR was sampled from a woman in her 30s in good health. The chain is made from TRBV5-6 and TRBJ2-5; the D gene remains uncertain. For the CDR3, the sequence is CASSLFETQYF. In nucleotide form, the sequence is TGTGCCAGCAGCTTATTTGAGACCCAGTACTTC.